This entry lists 31 T cell receptor beta chains sequenced from one sample in a study of blood T cell repertoires in COVID-19. Data came from immunoSEQ multiplex PCR; TCRdb stores just in-frame clones and leaves some out. The sample records some 120,000 clones, roughly four fifths being singletons. Sequenced: peripheral blood. These receptors were taken from a human donor in a cohort sampled during active COVID-19.

This clone has just a few counts. Other DNA sequences from this sample encode an identical CDR3 as well. This sequence joins TRBV30 and TRBJ1-1; D unresolved. V lost 0 bases to trimming and J lost 4 bases, with 3 bases between them. CDR1 is GTSNPN, CDR2 SVGIG, per germline (reference sequence). This CDR3 region has 11 residues. This chain's CDR3 is CAWSVSTEAFF. The CDR3 DNA sequence: TGTGCCTGGAGTGTCAGCACTGAAGCTTTCTTT.

This chain connects TRBV29-1 to TRBJ1-2, with TRBD1 identical over 9 bases. The CDR3 runs 13 residues. CDR1 SQVTM and CDR2 ANQGSEA come from the germline V gene. V shed 7 bases, J shed 7 bases, and the junction held 10 bases outside the gene matches. This chain's CDR3 is CSAMSGTGFGYTF. The CDR3, as DNA: TGCAGCGCCATGTCCGGGACAGGGTTTGGCTACACCTTC.

The chain combines TRBV12-5 with TRBJ2-2; D is ambiguous. Per the germline V gene, CDR1 is LGHNT and CDR2 is FRNRAP. Trimming removed 1 base at V and 6 bases at J, with 12 bases between. This CDR3 contains 15 residues. In DNA, the CDR3 is TGTGCTAGTGGTTTGGGACAAGGCTTCGCCGGGGAGCTGTTTTTT. It is translated as CASGLGQGFAGELFF.

The chain couples TRBV6-6 to TRBJ2-3; no clear D. Germline assignment: CDR1 MNHNY and CDR2 SVGAGI (reference sequence). The CDR3 consists of 12 residues. V lost 6 bases and J 6 bases, leaving 10 bases between the germline ends. CDR3 in amino acids: CASSPGGDTQYF. CDR3 bases: TGTGCCAGCAGCCCCGGCGGTGATACGCAGTATTTT.

Concerning this clone: Other DNA sequences in the same sample also yield this CDR3. The CDR3 spells CASSYSQGRDTQYF. The CDR3 DNA is TGTGCCAGCAGTTACTCGCAGGGCCGGGATACGCAGTATTTT. This chain connects TRBV6-5 to TRBJ2-3; a weak D match, TRBD1 (5 bases). The V and J ends lost 0 bases and 6 bases respectively, with 10 bases between them. The CDR3 contains 14 residues. Germline V gene lookup returns CDR1 MNHEY and CDR2 SVGAGI.

This clone was seen only once. The chain employs TRBV19 and TRBJ2-5, with D unclear. The germline V and J ends were trimmed by 0 bases and 2 bases, with 10 bases remaining between them. Germline lookup yields CDR1 LNHDA and CDR2 SQIVND (reference sequence). The CDR3 has 15 residues. The CDR3 nucleotides are TGTGCCAGTAGTATAGATCTGGGCAGGCAAGAGACCCAGTACTTC. Its protein product is CASSIDLGRQETQYF. Using reference TRBV19 and TRBJ2-5 for the parts outside the CDR3, the full variable domain is DGGITQSPKYLFRKEGQNVTLSCEQNLNHDAMYWYRQDPGQGLRLIYYSQIVNDFQKGDIAEGYSVSREKKESFPLTVTSAQKNPTAFYLCASSIDLGRQETQYFGPGTRLLVL.

The gene calls are TRBV7-6 and TRBJ2-7; TRBD1 matches 8 bases. The CDR3 has 15 residues. Germline values: CDR1 SGHVS, CDR2 FNYEAQ. Trimming cost V 5 bases and J 2 bases; bases outside gene matches: 8. The CDR3 here is CASSQGGQAAYEQYF. In DNA form, the CDR3 reads TGTGCCAGCAGCCAGGGGGGACAGGCCGCCTACGAGCAGTACTTC.

The genes are TRBV30 and TRBJ2-3; 8 positions match TRBD1. The V segment lost 6 bases and the J segment 2 bases; nucleotides outside the gene matches: 10. The CDR3 runs to 15 residues. Germline CDR1 is GTSNPN and CDR2 is SVGIG (reference sequence). CDR3 residues: CACIRDRRYTDTQYF. CDR3 nucleotide sequence: TGTGCCTGTATCCGGGACAGGCGATACACAGATACGCAGTATTTT.

The chain joins TRBV6-2 or TRBV6-3 to TRBJ2-1, with 9 nucleotides matching TRBD2. This CDR3 is 15 amino acids long. Germline loops: CDR1 MNHEY, CDR2 SVGEGT. The junction had 5 bases not matched to a gene; V was cut back by 7 bases and J by 1 base. CDR3 DNA sequence: TGTGCCAGCACCCCTAGCGGGGTATCCTACAATGAGCAGTTCTTC. Translation: CASTPSGVSYNEQFF.

The rearrangement uses TRBV5-4 and TRBJ2-7; 7 positions agree with TRBD2. Germline CDR1 is SGHNT and CDR2 is YYREEE (reference sequence). The CDR3 loop spans 16 amino acids. The J segment lost 4 bases and the V segment lost 0 bases, leaving 10 bases of the junction unmatched. CDR3 nucleotide sequence: TGTGCCAGCAGCTTGGCGGGAGGACCCGGAGGTTACGAGCAGTACTTC. This encodes CASSLAGGPGGYEQYF.

Worth noting for this clone: Since a much larger clone is just one base distant, this may be a read error. The chain is built from TRBV9 and TRBJ1-5, with D possibly matching TRBD1 (6 bases). CDR1 is SGDLS and CDR2 is YYNGEE in the germline V gene. Trimming left V 3 bases short and J 0 bases short, with 10 bases between. This CDR3 has 15 residues. CDR3 sequence (DNA): TGTGCCAGCAGCGAGGGACAAAATAGCAATCAGCCCCAGCATTTT. Protein sequence: CASSEGQNSNQPQHF. Looking up the rest from reference TRBV9 and TRBJ1-5 gives the full variable domain: DSGVTQTPKHLITATGQRVTLRCSPRSGDLSVYWYQQSLDQGLQFLIQYYNGEERAKGNILERFSAQQFPDLHSELNLSSLELGDSALYFCASSEGQNSNQPQHFGDGTRLSIL.

The chain couples TRBV30 to TRBJ2-7, with D maybe TRBD2 (6 bases). This CDR3 spans 13 amino acids. Germline V gene lookup returns CDR1 GTSNPN and CDR2 SVGIG (reference sequence). The ends were cut back, 5 bases at V and 2 bases at J, with 13 bases in the middle. The DNA for the CDR3 is TGTGCCTGGGGAATAGCGGATCCCTACGAGCAGTACTTC. It encodes CAWGIADPYEQYF.

V is TRBV13 and J is TRBJ2-3; 9 bases line up with TRBD1. CDR1 and CDR2 from the germline V gene are PRHDT and FYEKMQ (reference sequence). This CDR3 is built from 15 residues. V shed 2 bases, J shed 6 bases, and the junction held 6 bases outside the gene matches. The CDR3 DNA follows: TGTGCCAGCAGCTTAAGGGGACAGGGTGGGGATACGCAGTATTTT. Translation gives CASSLRGQGGDTQYF. Filled out from reference TRBV13 and TRBJ2-3, the complete variable domain reads AAGVIQSPRHLIKEKRETATLKCYPIPRHDTVYWYQQGPGQDPQFLISFYEKMQSDKGSIPDRFSAQQFSDYHSELNMSSLELGDSALYFCASSLRGQGGDTQYFGPGTRLTVL.

V gene TRBV20-1 combines with J gene TRBJ2-4; 7 nucleotides line up with TRBD1. CDR3 length: 16 residues. The germline V gene has CDR1 DFQATT and CDR2 SNEGSKA (reference sequence). V was clipped by 3 bases and J by 0 bases; unmatched bases: 8. In DNA form, the CDR3 reads TGCAGTGCTAGTCCCCGACAGGGCCTAGCCAAAAACATTCAGTACTTC. Translated: CSASPRQGLAKNIQYF.

The chain recombines TRBV7-8 with TRBJ2-7, with D perhaps matching TRBD2 (7 bases). Germline-derived CDR1 and CDR2 are SGHVS and FQNEAQ. Trimming stripped 6 bases from V and 3 bases from J, with 18 bases between. The CDR3 is 15 amino acids. CDR3 coding DNA: TGTGCCAGCAGAAGGGACCGGGGGGCGATCTACGAGCAGTACTTC. Its protein product is CASRRDRGAIYEQYF. The full variable domain, rest sourced from reference TRBV7-8 and TRBJ2-7, is GAGVSQSPRYKVAKRGQDVALRCDPISGHVSLFWYQQALGQGPEFLTYFQNEAQLDKSGLPSDRFFAERPEGSVSTLKIQRTQQEDSAVYLCASRRDRGAIYEQYFGPGTRLTVT.

This clone was counted a single time. The genes are TRBV4-1 and TRBJ1-5, with 11 bases identical to TRBD1. Trimming took 0 bases from V and 9 from J; bases not matched to a gene: 7. This CDR3 is built from 16 residues. Germline assignment: CDR1 MGHRA and CDR2 YSYEKL. The CDR3 reads CASSQDEGTGGLPQHF. The CDR3 DNA follows: TGCGCCAGCAGCCAAGATGAAGGGACAGGGGGTCTGCCCCAGCATTTT.

The CDR3 here is CASSLERGETQYF. The CDR3 nucleotides are TGTGCCAGCAGCTTAGAACGGGGGGAGACCCAGTACTTC. This chain links TRBV7-9 with TRBJ2-5, with D perhaps TRBD2 (6 bases). This CDR3 contains 13 residues. V was cut by 1 base and J by 5 bases, with 8 bases left in between. CDR1 and CDR2 from the germline V gene are SEHNR and FQNEAQ (reference sequence).

Only one count was recorded for this clone. The chain joins TRBV6-6 to TRBJ1-1; possible D gene TRBD1, 6 bases. Germline CDR1 and CDR2: MNHNY and SVGAGI (reference sequence). This CDR3 spans 16 amino acids. Trimming left V 7 bases short and J 2 bases short, with 20 bases between. The CDR3 DNA is TGTGCCAGCACCAAAGGGGGGGGTACGGGTAACACTGAAGCTTTCTTT. This encodes CASTKGGGTGNTEAFF.

The chain has TRBV6-2 or TRBV6-3 and TRBJ1-2, with D possibly matching TRBD1 (5 bases). This CDR3 is 13 amino acids long. Trimming took 4 bases from V and 12 from J, leaving 18 bases between them. Germline V gene data show CDR1 as MNHEY and CDR2 as SVGEGT. CDR3 protein: CASSWAFNQGHTF. CDR3 bases: TGTGCCAGCAGTTGGGCCTTTAACCAGGGCCACACCTTC.

The gene calls are TRBV6-2 or TRBV6-3 and TRBJ2-4, with 8 bases fitting TRBD1. The trim removed 1 base at V and 13 bases at J, leaving 3 bases unmatched. The CDR3 runs 12 residues. Germline CDR1 MNHEY, CDR2 SVGEGT. CDR3 in DNA: TGTGCCAGCAGTTACTGGGGACAGGAACAGTACTTC. It translates to CASSYWGQEQYF.

The chain is built from TRBV6-5 and TRBJ1-3; 8 bases are shared with TRBD1. The V gene end was trimmed by 4 bases and the J gene end by 2 bases; junction bases not matched to a gene: 7. Per the germline V gene, CDR1 is MNHEY and CDR2 is SVGAGI. The CDR3 contains 16 residues. CDR3 loop: CASSSGGAGTGNTIYF. CDR3 sequence (DNA): TGTGCCAGCAGTTCAGGGGGCGCTGGAACTGGAAACACCATATATTTT.

The chain employs TRBV6-2 or TRBV6-3 and TRBJ2-7, with D unclear. Trimming took off 2 bases at V and 3 bases at J, with 17 bases between the two ends. Germline V gene data show CDR1 as MNHEY and CDR2 as SVGEGT. The CDR3 totals 16 residues. The DNA for the CDR3 is TGTGCCAGCAGTTACCGAGACTTTATACTGGACTACGAGCAGTACTTC. Translated, it gives CASSYRDFILDYEQYF.

This chain joins TRBV7-6 and TRBJ1-5; TRBD1 is a possible D gene (5 bases). V was clipped by 5 bases and J by 1 base, with 18 bases between them. Germline CDR1 and CDR2: SGHVS and FNYEAQ. The CDR3 is made up of 17 amino acids. The CDR3 loop reads CASSPFSRARSNQPQHF. In DNA, the CDR3 is TGTGCCAGCAGCCCCTTTAGCAGGGCGAGGAGCAATCAGCCCCAGCATTTT.

The chain joins TRBV20-1 to TRBJ2-5, with D possibly being TRBD2 (5 bases). Deletions cut 7 bases from V and 5 bases from J, with 8 bases between. This CDR3 has 10 residues. Looked up from germline, CDR1 is DFQATT and CDR2 is SNEGSKA (reference sequence). The CDR3 protein is CSGKRETQYF. The DNA for the CDR3 is TGCAGTGGGAAGCGGGAGACCCAGTACTTC.

The chain employs TRBV6-7 and TRBJ1-5, with D unresolved. TRBV6-7 is noted as an ORF with a role that remains uncertain. Trimming took off 10 bases at V and 5 bases at J, with 21 bases between the two ends. The CDR3 spans 15 residues. Written as DNA, the CDR3 is TGTGCCACCTCGACTCCCGCAAATTTCGATCAGCCCCAGCATTTT. This encodes CATSTPANFDQPQHF.

The CDR3 DNA reads as TGTGCCAGCAGTTTATCAGATAGCACAGATACGCAGTATTTT. It translates to CASSLSDSTDTQYF. The chain is built from TRBV28 and TRBJ2-3; D uncertain. CDR1 and CDR2 (germline): MDHEN, SYDVKM. V was clipped by 1 base and J by 0 bases, with 5 bases between them. The CDR3 is 14 residues long.

The chain recombines TRBV7-2 with TRBJ1-4; no reliable D call. This CDR3 contains 17 residues. The V end was cut by 1 base, the J end by 5 bases, with 17 bases between. Germline values: CDR1 SGHTA, CDR2 FQGNSA. The CDR3 DNA reads TGTGCCAGCAGCTTAGGGCTTCGCGGGCAGAGCAATGAAAAACTGTTTTTT. This codes for CASSLGLRGQSNEKLFF.

The chain employs TRBV6-5 and TRBJ1-2; TRBD1 agrees at 10 bases. This CDR3 has 15 residues. J lost 6 bases, V lost 5 bases, and 9 bases had no gene match. Germline CDR1 is MNHEY and CDR2 is SVGAGI. This CDR3 is CASSPTRQGADGYTF. CDR3 bases: TGTGCCAGCAGTCCAACAAGACAGGGGGCTGATGGCTACACCTTC.

The chain uses TRBV7-2 and TRBJ1-1; 7 bases are shared with TRBD1. The CDR3 extends over 16 amino acids. Per germline, CDR1 SGHTA and CDR2 FQGNSA. V dropped 3 bases and J dropped 0; count of bases not matched to a gene: 7. CDR3 nucleotide sequence: TGTGCCAGCAGCTTTTCCGGGACAGCCATGAACACTGAAGCTTTCTTT. As protein: CASSFSGTAMNTEAFF.

The chain employs TRBV7-2 and TRBJ2-1, with TRBD2 matching 10 bases. The germline CDR1 and CDR2 sequences are SGHTA and FQGNSA. CDR3 length: 17 amino acids. After removal of 0 bases from V and 7 bases from J, the junction contained 9 bases not matched to a gene. The CDR3 DNA reads as TGTGCCAGCAGCTTAGCGAGCGGGGGGGCCGGGGTTAATGAGCAGTTCTTC. Its protein product is CASSLASGGAGVNEQFF. Looking up the rest from reference TRBV7-2 and TRBJ2-1 gives the full variable domain: GAGVSQSPSNKVTEKGKDVELRCDPISGHTALYWYRQSLGQGLEFLIYFQGNSAPDKSGLPSDRFSAERTGGSVSTLTIQRTQQEDSAVYLCASSLASGGAGVNEQFFGPGTRLTVL.

The gene calls are TRBV30 and TRBJ2-7; TRBD2 is a possible D gene (7 bases). The CDR3 is made up of 13 amino acids. Germline CDR1 reads GTSNPN; CDR2 reads SVGIG (reference sequence). V was pared by 2 bases and J by 5 bases, with 13 bases between. CDR3 in amino acids: CAWSQRGAHEQYF. The CDR3 DNA reads TGTGCCTGGAGTCAACGGGGGGCCCACGAGCAGTACTTC.